This T cell receptor (beta chain) comes out of a study of beta chain features in type 1 diabetes. Regarding the study as a whole: Within the patient group, naive, central memory and Treg TCRB repertoires appeared more similar to each other than within healthy donors. The influence of HLA type on TCRB rearrangement stayed undetermined.

This CDR3 region has 16 residues. J lost 7 bases, V lost 3 bases, and 9 bases had no gene match. Germline CDR1 MGHRA, CDR2 YSYEKL. A note on this clone: What it recognizes is unknown.

Every bit of the isolated RNA underwent reverse transcription, so sequencing read expressed TCRB transcripts. Read counts averaged approximately 3.5 million for samples of naive, central memory and regulatory T cells. Profiled with immunoSEQ multiplex PCR; TCRdb holds only in-frame clones, not every one. This sample yields 450,000 to 600,000 clones, of which approximately 28% are seen a single time; about 0.06% belongs to the top ten. Sequenced material: naive CD4+ T cells from blood. The TCR originated in a man aged 18-30 years in good health. The J gene is TRBJ2-4, the V gene TRBV4-1; the match to TRBD1 covers 10 bases. In DNA form, the CDR3 reads TGCGCCAGCAGCCAGACAGGGGGCGACTACTTCAACATTCAGTACTTC. This codes for CASSQTGGDYFNIQYF.